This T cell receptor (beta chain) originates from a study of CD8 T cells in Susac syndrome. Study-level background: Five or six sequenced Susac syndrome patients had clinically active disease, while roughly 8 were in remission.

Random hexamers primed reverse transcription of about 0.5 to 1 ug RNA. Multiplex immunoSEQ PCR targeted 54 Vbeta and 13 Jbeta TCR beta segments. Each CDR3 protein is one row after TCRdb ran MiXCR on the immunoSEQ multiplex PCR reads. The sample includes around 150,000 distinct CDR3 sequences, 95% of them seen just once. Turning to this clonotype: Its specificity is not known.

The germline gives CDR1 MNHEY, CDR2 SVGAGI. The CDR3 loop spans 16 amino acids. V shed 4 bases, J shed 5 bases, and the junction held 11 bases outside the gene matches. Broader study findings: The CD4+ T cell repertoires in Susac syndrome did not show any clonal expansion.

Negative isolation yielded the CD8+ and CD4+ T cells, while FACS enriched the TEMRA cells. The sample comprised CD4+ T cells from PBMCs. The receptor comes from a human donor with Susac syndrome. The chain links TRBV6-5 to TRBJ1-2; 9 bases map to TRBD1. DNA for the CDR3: TGTGCCAGCAGTTCACCCGGGACAGGGATAAAGTATGGCTACACCTTC. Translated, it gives CASSSPGTGIKYGYTF.